This T cell receptor beta chain is drawn from a study of T cell responses to AZD1222 COVID-19 vaccine. Whole-study context: Pooling covered second doses at about 4 or about 12 weeks.

General study results and limits: The study sampled repertoires only after the peak T cell response.

As regards this clone: Its specificity is unknown.

Profiled with immunoSEQ multiplex PCR; TCRdb holds only in-frame clones, not every one. The sample records more than 85,000 clones, 85% to 95% being singletons. The CDR3 runs 14 residues. Looked up from germline, CDR1 is MDHEN and CDR2 is SYDVKM. Trimming took off 3 bases at V and 4 bases at J, with 10 bases between the two ends. This TCR was sampled from an adult in good health. The specimen comprised peripheral blood, sampled on day 0 of AZD1222 vaccination. The rearrangement joins TRBV28 to TRBJ2-1; TRBD2 might be the D (5 bases). The chain's CDR3 is CASSLVGGYNEQFF. In DNA form, the CDR3 reads TGTGCCAGCAGTTTGGTGGGCGGGTACAATGAGCAGTTCTTC.